The 31 T cell receptor beta chains reported below all come from one sample, sequenced in a study of early T cells in non-severe SARS-CoV-2 infection (dated by TCRdb to the early 2020s). The receptor library was made with 5' RACE. The reads were generated on a NextSeq 500. TCRdb reprocessed the public reads (quality trimming at Q25 with fastp, clone calling with MiXCR) and kept in-frame beta chains. Rows are combined by CDR3 protein, so each entry shows the most common genes and DNA. This sample comprises about 60,000 distinct CDR3 sequences, 9.5% to 15% of them detected only once. Roughly a tenth of the sample is in the top ten clones. Sequenced input: whole blood. The receptors come from an adult who was a healthcare worker with PCR-confirmed SARS-CoV-2 infection or an uninfected control (not recorded which).

This chain links TRBV19 with TRBJ1-2; D remains unclear. From germline, CDR1 is LNHDA and CDR2 SQIVND (reference sequence). The CDR3 is 13 residues long. V shed 4 bases and J shed 7 bases, with 13 bases lying between them. In DNA form, the CDR3 reads TGTGCCAGTAGTAGAATGGAGGGATCTGGCTACACCTTC. This translates into CASSRMEGSGYTF.

This clonotype was detected only a few times. This sequence joins TRBV28 and TRBJ1-1; TRBD1 is a possible D gene (6 bases). The CDR3 length is 13 residues. Trimming took off 6 bases at V and 10 bases at J, with 18 bases between the two ends. Germline CDR1 is MDHEN and CDR2 is SYDVKM. CDR3 region: CASRRNRDRGAFF. The DNA for the CDR3 is TGTGCCAGCAGACGCAACAGGGACCGGGGAGCTTTCTTT.

This chain joins TRBV2 and TRBJ2-2; 8 bases are a match to TRBD1. CDR1 and CDR2 from the germline V gene are SNHLY and FYNNEI. With 3 bases clipped from V and 5 bases from J, the junction kept 8 bases outside the gene matches. The CDR3 has 16 amino acids. The CDR3 sequence: CASSESWQGATGELFF. CDR3 nucleotides: TGTGCCAGCAGTGAGTCGTGGCAGGGGGCTACCGGGGAGCTGTTTTTT.

The chain is built from TRBV10-3 and TRBJ1-1; D is possibly TRBD1 (5 bases). The V end lost 4 bases, the J end lost 3 bases, and 12 bases lay between the germline ends. The CDR3 is 14 residues long. CDR1 and CDR2 (germline): ENHRY, SYGVKD. The CDR3 protein is CAISARQGDTEAFF. Written as DNA, the CDR3 is TGTGCCATCAGTGCCCGTCAGGGCGACACTGAAGCTTTCTTT.

The chain links TRBV3-1 to TRBJ1-2, with no clear D. Trimming left V 0 bases short and J 6 bases short, with 17 bases between. CDR3 length: 16 amino acids. The V gene's germline CDR1 is LGHDT and CDR2 YNNKEL (reference sequence). CDR3 amino acids: CASSQDLRGRRNGYTF. The DNA of the CDR3 is TGTGCCAGCAGCCAAGACCTCCGGGGTAGGAGGAATGGCTACACCTTC.

This clonotype has just a few counts. This rearrangement joins TRBV29-1 to TRBJ2-2; TRBD1 or TRBD2 may be the D gene (6 bases each). Trimming took 3 bases from V and 4 from J, leaving 15 bases between them. This CDR3 is built from 15 residues. The germline gives CDR1 SQVTM, CDR2 ANQGSEA. CDR3 sequence: CSVEEGEWGTGELFF. The CDR3 DNA sequence: TGCAGCGTTGAGGAGGGGGAGTGGGGCACCGGGGAGCTGTTTTTT.

This clonotype was seen only a few times. The chain uses TRBV4-1 and TRBJ1-1; the D is unclear. The CDR3 is 13 amino acids. V lost 1 base and J lost 1, with 4 bases in between. Germline V gives CDR1 MGHRA, CDR2 YSYEKL. The CDR3 DNA follows: TGCGCCAGCAGCCAAGGCTGGAACACTGAAGCTTTCTTT. Translation gives CASSQGWNTEAFF.

In this sample, this clonotype turned up a few times. The rearrangement joins TRBV6-1 to TRBJ2-3, with 11 bases fitting TRBD2. The germline gives CDR1 MNHNS, CDR2 SASEGT. V lost 4 bases and J lost 4; bases outside the gene matches: 10. This CDR3 region has 17 residues. CDR3 sequence (DNA): TGTGCCAGCAGTGTAAACCCTAGCGGGGGGCGGCCAGATACGCAGTATTTT. Its protein product is CASSVNPSGGRPDTQYF.

The V gene is TRBV4-1, the J gene TRBJ2-1, with a possible D match to TRBD1 (5 bases). This CDR3 is 14 amino acids long. V was shortened by 2 bases and J by 7 bases, with 12 bases between the two germline ends. Per germline, CDR1 MGHRA and CDR2 YSYEKL. This CDR3 is CASSQLEGVNEQFF. The CDR3 DNA sequence: TGCGCCAGCAGCCAACTGGAAGGGGTTAATGAGCAGTTCTTC.

The sample holds many counts of this clonotype. The junction differs from germline at one of its ends, possibly a read error. The gene calls are TRBV5-6 and TRBJ2-3; D is unclear. The CDR3 loop spans 11 amino acids. Germline V gene lookup returns CDR1 SGHDT and CDR2 YYEEEE. CDR3 nucleotide sequence: TGCGCCAGCAGCTTCACAGATACGCAGTATTTT. Translated: CASSFTDTQYF.

This clonotype was seen more than once but under ten times. CDR3 region: CASSLFGGKETQYF. The CDR3, as DNA: TGTGCCAGCAGCTTATTTGGGGGGAAGGAGACCCAGTACTTC. The chain uses TRBV11-2 and TRBJ2-5; TRBD2 might be the D (6 bases). CDR3 length equals 14 residues. V lost 2 bases, J lost 5 bases, and 12 bases lay in between. The V gene's germline CDR1 is SGHAT and CDR2 FQNNGV. The entire variable domain, with the rest obtained from reference TRBV11-2 and TRBJ2-5, is as follows: EAGVAQSPRYKIIEKRQSVAFWCNPISGHATLYWYQQILGQGPKLLIQFQNNGVVDDSQLPKDRFSAERLKGVDSTLKIQPAKLEDSAVYLCASSLFGGKETQYFGPGTRLLVL.

There are a few counts of this clonotype. The J gene is TRBJ2-6, the V gene TRBV5-1; a weak D match, TRBD2 (5 bases). Germline V lookup: CDR1 SGHRS, CDR2 YFSETQ. V was trimmed by 7 bases and J by 3 bases, leaving 14 bases between them. This CDR3 is 15 amino acids long. The CDR3 reads CASGKLGVGANVLTF. The CDR3 DNA sequence: TGCGCCAGCGGAAAGCTCGGGGTTGGGGCCAACGTCCTGACTTTC. The full variable domain, in which reference TRBV5-1 and TRBJ2-6 provide the parts outside the CDR3, is KAGVTQTPRYLIKTRGQQVTLSCSPISGHRSVSWYQQTPGQGLQFLFEYFSETQRNKGNFPGRFSGRQFSNSRSEMNVSTLELGDSALYLCASGKLGVGANVLTFGAGSRLTVL.

The chain uses TRBV29-1 and TRBJ2-1, with D hard to call. Per germline, CDR1 SQVTM and CDR2 ANQGSEA. Trimming removed 3 bases at V and 6 bases at J, with 6 bases between. CDR3 size: 11 residues. The CDR3 loop reads CSVESANEQFF. In DNA, the CDR3 is TGCAGCGTTGAGTCGGCCAATGAGCAGTTCTTC.

As concerns this clonotype: Germline and junction disagree at one end, which may indicate a read error. V is TRBV11-2 and J is TRBJ2-3, with TRBD2 matching 7 bases. CDR1 and CDR2 from the germline V gene are SGHAT and FQNNGV. The CDR3 is 14 residues long. CDR3 protein: CASSYGGSIDTQYF. DNA for the CDR3: TGTGCCAGCAGCTACGGGGGGAGCATAGATACGCAGTATTTT.

The chain links TRBV29-1 to TRBJ1-2; unclear D gene. Trimming removed 7 bases at V and 0 bases at J, with 9 bases between. CDR1 and CDR2 (germline): SQVTM, ANQGSEA. The length of the CDR3 is 12 residues. This CDR3 is CSAWTANYGYTF. The CDR3 DNA reads TGCAGCGCCTGGACGGCTAACTATGGCTACACCTTC.

In its sample, this clonotype was seen many times. The chain combines TRBV29-1 with TRBJ2-5; 10 nucleotides line up with TRBD1. The V gene end was trimmed by 7 bases and the J gene end by 5 bases; junction bases not matched to a gene: 13. CDR1 and CDR2 (germline): SQVTM, ANQGSEA. This CDR3 has 15 amino acids. As DNA, the CDR3 is TGCAGCGCCTCCCATGGGACAGGGGTACGCGAGACCCAGTACTTC. Residues: CSASHGTGVRETQYF.

About this clonotype: One junction end disagrees with the germline gene, perhaps due to a read error. This chain connects TRBV12-3 or TRBV12-4 to TRBJ2-5, with D possibly matching TRBD2 (5 bases). The CDR3 runs to 12 residues. The CDR3 loop reads CASSFRAETLYF. CDR3 bases: TGTGCCAGCAGTTTTAGAGCGGAGACCCTGTACTTC.

The sample holds a few counts of this clonotype. The chain uses TRBV20-1 and TRBJ2-3; the match to TRBD2 covers 8 bases. The CDR3 is 15 residues long. With V trimmed by 3 bases and J by 0 bases, 5 bases remained unmatched. In germline, CDR1 is DFQATT, CDR2 SNEGSKA (reference sequence). CDR3 in DNA: TGCAGTGCTAGTAACAAGCGGGAGAGCACAGATACGCAGTATTTT. It is translated as CSASNKRESTDTQYF.

In this sample, this clonotype turned up many times. The rearrangement links TRBV3-1 to TRBJ2-1; 9 bases are a match to TRBD2. The CDR3 has 16 residues. CDR1 is LGHDT, CDR2 YNNKEL, per germline (reference sequence). Unmatched junction bases numbered 10, after V lost 4 bases and J lost 6 bases. CDR3 sequence reads: CASSRRPGLAFNEQFF. The CDR3 region has the DNA TGTGCCAGCAGCCGCAGACCGGGACTAGCCTTCAATGAGCAGTTCTTC.

In this sample, this clonotype turned up a few times. The chain uses TRBV29-1 and TRBJ1-2, with D maybe TRBD1 (5 bases). Between the trimmed V and J ends, which lost 3 bases and 13 bases, there was a span of 15 bases. Germline-derived CDR1 and CDR2 are SQVTM and ANQGSEA. The length of the CDR3 is 11 residues. CDR3 DNA: TGCAGCGTTGATGCAGCAGGGAGAGGCACCTTC. Encoded protein: CSVDAAGRGTF.

The chain links TRBV7-9 to TRBJ2-7; D possibly corresponds to TRBD1 (6 bases). The CDR3 spans 13 residues. Deletions cut 3 bases from V and 6 bases from J, with 12 bases between. Germline loops: CDR1 SEHNR, CDR2 FQNEAQ (reference sequence). The CDR3: CASSFPGHPEQYF. As DNA, the CDR3 is TGTGCCAGCAGCTTCCCGGGACACCCCGAGCAGTACTTC.

On this clonotype: Being one base from a much bigger clone, this may be a read error. CDR3 nucleotides: TGTGCCAGCAGCCCACTAGCGGTTAAGCAGTACTTC. This sequence encodes CASSPLAVKQYF. V usage is TRBV12-3 or TRBV12-4 and J usage is TRBJ2-1; 8 bases match TRBD2. The DNA end is a closer match to TRBJ2-7, so the J assignment may be wrong. CDR3 size: 12 residues.

This clonotype is labeled medium-sized (0.01 to 0.1%). The chain joins TRBV4-2 to TRBJ2-4; D unresolved. The germline V gene encodes CDR1 LGHNA and CDR2 YNFKEQ. V was shortened by 1 base and J by 0 bases, with 4 bases between the two germline ends. CDR3 length: 14 residues. The DNA of the CDR3 is TGTGCCAGCAGCCAAGGACTAGCCAAAAACATTCAGTACTTC. Protein product: CASSQGLAKNIQYF.

The V call is TRBV6-6, the J call TRBJ1-2; 7 bases map to TRBD1. In germline, CDR1 is MNHNY, CDR2 SVGAGI (reference sequence). This CDR3 is 14 amino acids long. V shed 5 bases, J shed 4 bases, and the junction held 7 bases outside the gene matches. In DNA form, the CDR3 reads TGTGCCAGCAGTCCACCGGGACAGCTCTATGGCTACACCTTC. Residues: CASSPPGQLYGYTF.

V usage is TRBV20-1 and J usage is TRBJ2-5; D might be TRBD1 (6 bases). V lost 4 bases to trimming and J lost 3 bases, with 9 bases between them. Germline values: CDR1 DFQATT, CDR2 SNEGSKA (reference sequence). The CDR3 length is 12 residues. The CDR3 nucleotides are TGCAGTGCTATGACAGGAGAAGAGACCCAGTACTTC. Its protein is CSAMTGEETQYF.

This clonotype showed up just a few times. This chain links TRBV11-2 with TRBJ2-7, with TRBD1 matching 11 bases. Germline V CDR1 and CDR2: SGHAT, FQNNGV. The J segment lost 3 bases and the V segment lost 5 bases, leaving 6 bases of the junction unmatched. This CDR3 is built from 15 residues. The CDR3 DNA is TGTGCCAGCAGCGCTCCGGACAGGGGGCTCTACGAGCAGTACTTC. Translated: CASSAPDRGLYEQYF. Together with reference TRBV11-2 and TRBJ2-7, the CDR3 gives the full variable domain: EAGVAQSPRYKIIEKRQSVAFWCNPISGHATLYWYQQILGQGPKLLIQFQNNGVVDDSQLPKDRFSAERLKGVDSTLKIQPAKLEDSAVYLCASSAPDRGLYEQYFGPGTRLTVT.

The table lists this clonotype with many counts. V and J are TRBV24-1 and TRBJ2-1; D uncertain. Germline V lookup: CDR1 KGHDR, CDR2 SFDVKD. This CDR3 has 13 amino acids. V dropped 6 bases and J dropped 2 bases, with 7 bases sitting between them. CDR3: CATSIRAYNEQFF. The CDR3 DNA reads TGTGCCACCAGTATCCGAGCCTACAATGAGCAGTTCTTC.

Only a few counts were recorded for this clonotype. This chain links TRBV18 with TRBJ2-2; D call uncertain. CDR3 length: 15 amino acids. Trimming removed 4 bases at V and 2 bases at J, with 11 bases between. Germline V gene sequence: CDR1 KGHSH, CDR2 LQKENI. The DNA for the CDR3 is TGTGCCAGCTCACTTTTCGATCCCAACACCGGGGAGCTGTTTTTT. It yields the protein CASSLFDPNTGELFF. The full variable domain, completed using reference TRBV18 and TRBJ2-2, is NAGVMQNPRHLVRRRGQEARLRCSPMKGHSHVYWYRQLPEEGLKFMVYLQKENIIDESGMPKERFSAEFPKEGPSILRIQQVVRGDSAAYFCASSLFDPNTGELFFGEGSRLTVL.

The CDR3 protein is CASSPDRVPYEQYF. The DNA for the CDR3 is TGTGCCAGCAGCCCAGACAGGGTGCCCTACGAGCAGTACTTC. V usage is TRBV12-3 or TRBV12-4 and J usage is TRBJ2-7; 7 nucleotides align to TRBD1. After removal of 6 bases from V and 2 bases from J, the junction contained 7 bases not matched to a gene. The CDR3 runs 14 residues.

This clonotype was recorded at least ten times. The genes are TRBV7-9 and TRBJ2-6; D is possibly TRBD2 (5 bases). The ends were cut back, 1 base at V and 1 base at J, with 11 bases in the middle. CDR1 SEHNR and CDR2 FQNEAQ come from the germline V gene (reference sequence). This CDR3 region has 17 residues. The DNA for the CDR3 is TGTGCCAGCAGCTTAGGGCGCTGGGAGTCTGGGGCCAACGTCCTGACTTTC. Translating gives CASSLGRWESGANVLTF.

This clonotype turned up a few times. A read error may produce the germline difference seen at one junction end. The V call is TRBV7-3, the J call TRBJ2-7; a weak D match, TRBD2 (5 bases). CDR1 is SGHTA, CDR2 FQGTGA, per germline. The CDR3 is made up of 13 amino acids. CDR3 in amino acids: CASSRGPTYEQHF. CDR3 nucleotide sequence: TGTGCCAGCAGCCGGGGTCCTACCTACGAGCAGCACTTC.